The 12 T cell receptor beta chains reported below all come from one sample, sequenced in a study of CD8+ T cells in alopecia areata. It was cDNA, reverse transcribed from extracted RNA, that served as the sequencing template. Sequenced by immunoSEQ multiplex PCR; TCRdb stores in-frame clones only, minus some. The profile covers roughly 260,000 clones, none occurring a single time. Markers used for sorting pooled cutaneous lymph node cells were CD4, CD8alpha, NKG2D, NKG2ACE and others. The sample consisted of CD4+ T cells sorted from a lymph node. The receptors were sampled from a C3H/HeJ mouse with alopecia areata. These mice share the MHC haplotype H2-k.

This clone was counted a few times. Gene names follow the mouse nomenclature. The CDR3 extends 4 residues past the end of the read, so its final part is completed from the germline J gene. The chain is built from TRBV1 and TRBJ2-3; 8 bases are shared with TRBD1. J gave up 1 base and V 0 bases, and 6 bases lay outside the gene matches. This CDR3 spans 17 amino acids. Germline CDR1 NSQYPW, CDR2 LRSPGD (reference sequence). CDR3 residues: CTCSADTGGEGAETLYF. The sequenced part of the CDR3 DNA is TGCACCTGCAGTGCAGACACAGGGGGTGAGGGTGCAGAA.

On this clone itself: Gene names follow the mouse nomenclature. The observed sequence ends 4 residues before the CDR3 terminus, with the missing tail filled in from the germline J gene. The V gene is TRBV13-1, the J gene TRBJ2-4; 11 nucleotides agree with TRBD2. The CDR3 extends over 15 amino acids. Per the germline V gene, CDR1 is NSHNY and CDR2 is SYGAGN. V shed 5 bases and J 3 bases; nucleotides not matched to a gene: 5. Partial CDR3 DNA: TGTGCCAGCAGGGGGGGACTGGGGGCCCAAAAC. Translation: CASRGGLGAQN. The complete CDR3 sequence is CASRGGLGAQNTLYF.

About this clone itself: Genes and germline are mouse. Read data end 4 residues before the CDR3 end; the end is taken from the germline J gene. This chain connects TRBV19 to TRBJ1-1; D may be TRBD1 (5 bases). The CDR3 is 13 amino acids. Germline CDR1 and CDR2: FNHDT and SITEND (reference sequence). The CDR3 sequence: CASSIVDTREVFF. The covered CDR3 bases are TGTGCCAGCAGTATAGTGGACACCCGA.

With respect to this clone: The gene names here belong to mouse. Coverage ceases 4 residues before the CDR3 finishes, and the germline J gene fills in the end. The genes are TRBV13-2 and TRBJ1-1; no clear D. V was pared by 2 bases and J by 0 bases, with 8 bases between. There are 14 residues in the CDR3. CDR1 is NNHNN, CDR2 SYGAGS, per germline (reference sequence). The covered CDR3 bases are TGTGCCAGCGGTGACCCAACAGCAAACACA. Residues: CASGDPTANT. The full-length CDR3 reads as CASGDPTANTEVFF.

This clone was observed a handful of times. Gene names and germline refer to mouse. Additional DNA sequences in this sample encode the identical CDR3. CDR3 region: CASRTGGDTQYF. The sequenced part of the CDR3 DNA is TGTGCTAGCAGAACAGGGGGAGAC. The rearrangement uses TRBV29 and TRBJ2-5, with 8 bases lining up with TRBD1. The CDR3 end lies 4 residues beyond the end of the read and is filled in from the germline J gene. The germline gives CDR1 MSHET, CDR2 SYDVDS. The CDR3 spans 12 residues.

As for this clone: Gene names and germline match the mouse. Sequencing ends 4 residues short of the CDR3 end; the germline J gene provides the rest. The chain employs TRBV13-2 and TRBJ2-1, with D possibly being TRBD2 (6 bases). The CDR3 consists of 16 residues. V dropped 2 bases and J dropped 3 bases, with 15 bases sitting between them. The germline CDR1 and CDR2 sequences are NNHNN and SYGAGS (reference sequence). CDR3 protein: CASGEPLLGSYAEQFF. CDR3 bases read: TGTGCCAGCGGTGAGCCCCTTCTGGGGAGCTATGCT.

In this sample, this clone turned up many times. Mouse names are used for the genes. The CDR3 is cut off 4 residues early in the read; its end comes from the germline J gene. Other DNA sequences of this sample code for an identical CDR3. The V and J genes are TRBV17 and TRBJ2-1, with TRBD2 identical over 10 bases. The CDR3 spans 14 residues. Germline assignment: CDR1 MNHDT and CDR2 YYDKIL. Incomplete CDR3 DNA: TGTGCTAGCAGTAGGCTGGGGGGGCGAGCT. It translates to CASSRLGGRA. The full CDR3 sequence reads CASSRLGGRAEQFF.

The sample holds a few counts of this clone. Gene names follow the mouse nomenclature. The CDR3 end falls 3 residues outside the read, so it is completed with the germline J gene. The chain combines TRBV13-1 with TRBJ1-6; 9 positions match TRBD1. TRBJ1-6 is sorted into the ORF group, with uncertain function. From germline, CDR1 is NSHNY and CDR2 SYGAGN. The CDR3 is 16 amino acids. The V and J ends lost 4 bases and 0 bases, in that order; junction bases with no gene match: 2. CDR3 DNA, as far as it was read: TGTGCCAGCAGTAAGGACAGGGGTTCCTATAATTCGCCC. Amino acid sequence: CASSKDRGSYNSP. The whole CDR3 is CASSKDRGSYNSPLYF.

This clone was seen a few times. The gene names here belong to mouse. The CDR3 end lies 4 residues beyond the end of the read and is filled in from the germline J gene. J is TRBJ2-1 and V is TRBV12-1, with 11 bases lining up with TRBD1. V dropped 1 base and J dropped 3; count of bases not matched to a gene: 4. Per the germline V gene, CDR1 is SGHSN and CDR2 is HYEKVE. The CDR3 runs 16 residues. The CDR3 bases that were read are TGTGCCAGCTCTCTTCGGGACAGGGGGATCTATGCT. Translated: CASSLRDRGIYA. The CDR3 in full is CASSLRDRGIYAEQFF. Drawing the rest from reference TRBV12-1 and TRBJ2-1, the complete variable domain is DSGVVQSPRHIIKEKGGRSVLTCIPISGHSNVVWYQQTLGKELKFLIQHYEKVERDKGFLPSRFSVQQFDDYHSEMNMSALELEDSAMYFCASSLRDRGIYAEQFFGPGTRLTVL.

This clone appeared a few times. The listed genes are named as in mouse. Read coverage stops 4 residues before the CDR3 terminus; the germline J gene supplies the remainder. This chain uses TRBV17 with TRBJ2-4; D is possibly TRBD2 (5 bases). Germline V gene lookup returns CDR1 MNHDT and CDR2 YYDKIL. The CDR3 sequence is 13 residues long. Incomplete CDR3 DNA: TGTGCTAGCAGTAGCTGGGCGGGAAAC. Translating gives CASSSWAGN. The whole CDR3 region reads CASSSWAGNTLYF.

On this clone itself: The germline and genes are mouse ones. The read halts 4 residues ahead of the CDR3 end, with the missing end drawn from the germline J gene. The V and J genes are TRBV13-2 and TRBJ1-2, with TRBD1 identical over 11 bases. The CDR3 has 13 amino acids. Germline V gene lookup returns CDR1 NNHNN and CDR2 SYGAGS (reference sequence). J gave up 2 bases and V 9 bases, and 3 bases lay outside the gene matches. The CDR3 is CAIRDRGNSDYTF. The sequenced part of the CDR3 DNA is TGTGCCATCCGGGACAGGGGGAACTCC.

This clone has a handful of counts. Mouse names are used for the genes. Incomplete CDR3 DNA: TGCACCTGCAGTGCAGGGGGGGGTAGCTCGCCC. Translated, it gives CTCSAGGGSSP. The complete CDR3 sequence is CTCSAGGGSSPLYF. J is TRBJ1-6 and V is TRBV1, with a tentative D call TRBD1 (5 bases). The DNA ends 3 residues before the CDR3 does, and the rest of the CDR3 is filled in from the germline J gene. TRBJ1-6 is recorded as an ORF, its role being uncertain. V shed 1 base and J shed 10 bases, with 11 bases lying between them. Germline CDR1 is NSQYPW and CDR2 is LRSPGD (reference sequence). This CDR3 has 14 residues.